This T cell receptor beta chain was sequenced in a study of T cells in Graves' hyperthyroidism and ophthalmopathy. Whole-study context: Peripheral blood was collected at initial diagnosis, before any treatment. Points from the study as a whole: Among clonotypes expanded in thyroid above 0.001, most were also found in blood.

Amplification targeted TCR beta CDR3 regions from RNA transcripts. HTBI primers were the set used in a first-round RT-PCR of the TCR CDR3. TCRdb re-analysed the multiplex PCR reads in MiXCR, keeping a single row per CDR3 protein. The sample holds approximately 610,000 distinct CDR3 sequences, roughly 15% seen once. Notes on this clonotype: The target antigen is unknown.

The CDR3 spans 13 residues. With 1 base removed from V and 5 bases from J, the gap between germline ends came to 8 bases. Germline V gene data show CDR1 as LGHNA and CDR2 as YNFKEQ. Patients with ophthalmopathy all had a Clinical Activity Score of at least 3, a NOSPECS grade of at least 4 and duration under 3 months. Sequenced: blood. The chain recombines TRBV4-2 with TRBJ2-5, with D unclear. The clonotype comes from a woman between 40 and 50 years old with Graves' ophthalmopathy. The CDR3 DNA reads as TGTGCCAGCAGCCAAGTCATCAGGGAGACCCAGTACTTC. Protein product: CASSQVIRETQYF.